The 15 T cell receptor beta chains below all came from one sample that was sequenced in a study of regulatory T cells in long-lasting Graves disease. Documented time point: newly diagnosed GD, antithyroid drugs for less than 3 months. Generation of the TCR library employed RNA extracted from PBMCs. Combining iRepertoire HTBI primers with Arm-PCR of CDR3 regions, the authors built TCR beta libraries. TCRdb re-called the multiplex PCR reads with MiXCR, one entry per CDR3 protein. Altogether 400,000 to 500,000 distinct CDR3 sequences are present, 14% being singletons, with the ten largest covering approximately 15%. This sample was also put to use in a study of T cells in Graves' hyperthyroidism and ophthalmopathy.

Sequenced here: peripheral blood mononuclear cells (PBMCs), sampled at new diagnosis, from a patient treated with antithyroid drugs. These receptors were obtained from a woman in her fifties or sixties with Graves disease.

This clonotype was picked up a small number of times. V usage is TRBV20-1 and J usage is TRBJ2-5, with a weak D call TRBD2 (6 bases). Germline CDR1 is DFQATT and CDR2 is SNEGSKA (reference sequence). The ends were cut back, 0 bases at V and 2 bases at J, with 16 bases in the middle. This CDR3 comprises 16 residues. The CDR3 sequence is CSARDTSRRLQETQYF. As DNA, the CDR3 is TGCAGTGCTAGAGACACTAGCAGGCGTTTACAAGAGACCCAGTACTTC.

The genes are TRBV19 and TRBJ2-1; 11 bases align to TRBD2. The CDR3 extends over 19 amino acids. The V gene end was trimmed by 3 bases and the J gene end by 7 bases; junction bases not matched to a gene: 17. Germline assignment: CDR1 LNHDA and CDR2 SQIVND (reference sequence). The CDR3 sequence: CASSITPVGLLAGENEQFF. The CDR3 DNA reads as TGTGCCAGTAGTATTACCCCAGTTGGTTTACTAGCGGGAGAAAATGAGCAGTTCTTC.

This clonotype came up many times. The chain employs TRBV28 and TRBJ2-3; 9 bases line up with TRBD2. The CDR3 contains 18 residues. Trimming removed 4 bases from V and 0 bases from J; junction bases left unmatched: 11. Germline V gives CDR1 MDHEN, CDR2 SYDVKM. Here the CDR3 reads CASSSNSGGSVSTDTQYF. CDR3 DNA sequence: TGTGCCAGCAGTTCTAATAGCGGGGGCTCTGTTAGCACAGATACGCAGTATTTT.

This clonotype was seen more than once but under ten times. The chain links TRBV4-1 to TRBJ2-7, with D possibly being TRBD2 (5 bases). The CDR3 has 16 amino acids. Trimming removed 4 bases at V and 8 bases at J, with 24 bases between. Germline CDR1 is MGHRA and CDR2 is YSYEKL. This CDR3 is CASSPKGLASSGKQYF. CDR3 bases: TGCGCCAGCAGCCCTAAGGGATTAGCGAGTTCTGGGAAGCAGTACTTC.

The chain uses TRBV20-1 and TRBJ2-1; 14 bases align to TRBD2. V trimming: 4 bases; J trimming: 9 bases; junction bases outside the gene matches: 5. Germline V gene data show CDR1 as DFQATT and CDR2 as SNEGSKA (reference sequence). The CDR3 runs 14 residues. The CDR3 DNA reads as TGCAGTGCTACCAGACTAGCGGGAGGGGGTGAGCAGTTCTTC. This codes for CSATRLAGGGEQFF.

At least ten counts were recorded for this clonotype. V usage is TRBV10-3 and J usage is TRBJ2-2; D is tentatively TRBD1 or TRBD2 (5 bases each). The V gene lost 5 bases and the J gene lost 1 base, with 11 bases spanning the gap. The CDR3 spans 15 residues. CDR1 and CDR2 (germline): ENHRY, SYGVKD. CDR3 coding DNA: TGTGCCATCAGTCAGGGAGACTTGAACACCGGGGAGCTGTTTTTT. It specifies CAISQGDLNTGELFF.

CDR3 nucleotide sequence: TGTGCCAGCAGTATAAACACAGAGGCAAGCTCCTACGAGCAGTACTTC. As protein: CASSINTEASSYEQYF. This chain joins TRBV28 and TRBJ2-7; D ambiguous. The V end was cut by 5 bases, the J end by 0 bases, with 17 bases between. Per the germline V gene, CDR1 is MDHEN and CDR2 is SYDVKM. The CDR3 covers 16 residues.

Ten or more counts support this clonotype. The chain is built from TRBV11-2 and TRBJ1-5; D possibly corresponds to TRBD1 (5 bases). There are 15 residues in the CDR3. Trimming removed 1 base at V and 5 bases at J, with 12 bases between. CDR1 is SGHAT and CDR2 is FQNNGV in the germline V gene. DNA for the CDR3: TGTGCCAGCAGCTTAGGCCGGACAAATCATCAGCCCCAGCATTTT. Protein product: CASSLGRTNHQPQHF.

This clonotype was seen repeatedly, ten times or more. The J gene is TRBJ2-7, the V gene TRBV28; no clear D gene. The CDR3 contains 12 residues. The germline V gene encodes CDR1 MDHEN and CDR2 SYDVKM. V was pared by 5 bases and J by 1 base, with 6 bases between. The CDR3 coding sequence is TGTGCCAGCAGTATTGGATCCTACGAGCAGTACTTC. Translation gives CASSIGSYEQYF.

This clonotype was counted at least ten times. This chain joins TRBV28 and TRBJ2-4; D is possibly TRBD1 (5 bases). The CDR3 has 12 residues. Trimming took off 4 bases at V and 11 bases at J, with 12 bases between the two ends. Germline assignment: CDR1 MDHEN and CDR2 SYDVKM. The CDR3 here is CASSSLQGLQYF. CDR3 in DNA: TGTGCCAGCAGTTCTCTTCAGGGCCTTCAGTACTTC.

The chain uses TRBV18 and TRBJ1-5; D is undetermined. The CDR3 has 13 residues. Trimming left V 3 bases short and J 6 bases short, with 9 bases between. The germline V gene encodes CDR1 KGHSH and CDR2 LQKENI. CDR3 DNA sequence: TGTGCCAGCTCACCGGACGTATCTCAGCCCCAGCATTTT. Its translation: CASSPDVSQPQHF.

V gene TRBV12-3 or TRBV12-4 combines with J gene TRBJ1-3; D is unresolved. V was clipped by 6 bases and J by 4 bases, with 7 bases between them. The CDR3 runs to 12 residues. The CDR3 sequence is CASRLDGNTIYF. CDR3 DNA sequence: TGTGCCAGCAGACTAGACGGAAACACCATATATTTT.

Many counts were recorded for this clonotype. This chain joins TRBV28 and TRBJ2-7; 11 bases fit TRBD2. With V trimmed by 0 bases and J by 4 bases, 5 bases remained unmatched. Germline CDR1 and CDR2: MDHEN and SYDVKM. The CDR3 sequence is 16 residues long. The DNA for the CDR3 is TGTGCCAGCAGTTTATGGGCTAGCGGGAGGAATTACGAGCAGTACTTC. Amino acid sequence: CASSLWASGRNYEQYF.

This clonotype was counted at least ten times. CDR3 amino acids: CASSLSGPAYEQYF. In DNA form, the CDR3 reads TGTGCCAGCAGCTTGAGCGGGCCAGCCTACGAGCAGTACTTC. V gene TRBV11-2 combines with J gene TRBJ2-7; D perhaps matches TRBD2 (6 bases). Deletions cut 3 bases from V and 2 bases from J, with 11 bases between. CDR1 is SGHAT, CDR2 FQNNGV, per germline. The CDR3 is 14 amino acids.

This clonotype has a count of ten or more. This CDR3 is CASSPQGGDTQYF. DNA of the CDR3: TGTGCCAGCAGCCCACAGGGGGGAGATACGCAGTATTTT. The chain uses TRBV5-4 and TRBJ2-3; TRBD1 matches 8 bases. V shed 4 bases and J 5 bases; nucleotides not matched to a gene: 3. Germline V CDR1 and CDR2: SGHNT, YYREEE (reference sequence). The CDR3 runs to 13 residues.